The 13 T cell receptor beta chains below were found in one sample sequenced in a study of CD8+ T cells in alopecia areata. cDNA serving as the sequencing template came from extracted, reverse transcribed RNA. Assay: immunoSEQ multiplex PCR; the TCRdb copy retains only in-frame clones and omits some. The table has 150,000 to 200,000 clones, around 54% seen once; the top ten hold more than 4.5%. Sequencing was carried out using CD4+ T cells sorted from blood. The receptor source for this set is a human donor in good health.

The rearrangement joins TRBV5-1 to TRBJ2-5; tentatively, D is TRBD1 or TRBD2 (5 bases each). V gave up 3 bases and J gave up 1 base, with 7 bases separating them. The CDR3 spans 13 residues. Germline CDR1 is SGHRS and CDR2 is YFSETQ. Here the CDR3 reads CASSWGTQETQYF. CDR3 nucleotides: TGCGCCAGCAGCTGGGGGACCCAAGAGACCCAGTACTTC. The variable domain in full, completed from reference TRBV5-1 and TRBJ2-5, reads KAGVTQTPRYLIKTRGQQVTLSCSPISGHRSVSWYQQTPGQGLQFLFEYFSETQRNKGNFPGRFSGRQFSNSRSEMNVSTLELGDSALYLCASSWGTQETQYFGPGTRLLVL.

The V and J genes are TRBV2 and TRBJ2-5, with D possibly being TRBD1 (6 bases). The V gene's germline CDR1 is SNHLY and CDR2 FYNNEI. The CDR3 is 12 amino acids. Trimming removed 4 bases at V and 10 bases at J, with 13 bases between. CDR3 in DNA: TGTGCCAGCAGTGCGGACAGAGGGGACCAGTACTTC. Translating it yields CASSADRGDQYF.

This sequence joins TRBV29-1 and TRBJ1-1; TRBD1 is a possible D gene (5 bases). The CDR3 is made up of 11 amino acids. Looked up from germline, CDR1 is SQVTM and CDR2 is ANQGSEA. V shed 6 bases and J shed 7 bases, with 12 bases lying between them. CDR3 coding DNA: TGCAGCGTCGGGACGGATATTGAAGCTTTCTTT. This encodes CSVGTDIEAFF.

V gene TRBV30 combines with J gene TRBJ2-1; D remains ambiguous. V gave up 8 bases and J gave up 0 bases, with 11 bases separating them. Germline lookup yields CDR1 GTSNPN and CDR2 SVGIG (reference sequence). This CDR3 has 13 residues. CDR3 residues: CAGCGSSYNEQFF. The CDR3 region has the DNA TGTGCCGGGTGCGGTAGCTCCTACAATGAGCAGTTCTTC.

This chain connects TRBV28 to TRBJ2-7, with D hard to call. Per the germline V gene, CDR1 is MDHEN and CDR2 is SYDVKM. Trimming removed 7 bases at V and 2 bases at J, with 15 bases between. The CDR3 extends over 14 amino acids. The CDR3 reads CASINSDGAYEQYF. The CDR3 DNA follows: TGTGCCAGCATTAACTCGGACGGAGCCTACGAGCAGTACTTC. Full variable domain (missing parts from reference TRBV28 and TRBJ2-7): DVKVTQSSRYLVKRTGEKVFLECVQDMDHENMFWYRQDPGLGLRLIYFSYDVKMKEKGDIPEGYSVSREKKERFSLILESASTNQTSMYLCASINSDGAYEQYFGPGTRLTVT.

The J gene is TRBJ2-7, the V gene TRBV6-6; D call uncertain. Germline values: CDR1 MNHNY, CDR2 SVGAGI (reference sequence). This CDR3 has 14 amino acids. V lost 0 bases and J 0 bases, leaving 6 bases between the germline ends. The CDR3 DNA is TGTGCCAGCAGTTACTCAGGAATCTCCTACGAGCAGTACTTC. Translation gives CASSYSGISYEQYF.

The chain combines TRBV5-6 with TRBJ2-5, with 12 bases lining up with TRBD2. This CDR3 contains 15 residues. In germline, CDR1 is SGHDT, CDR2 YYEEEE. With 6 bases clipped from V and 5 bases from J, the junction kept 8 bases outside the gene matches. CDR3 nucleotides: TGTGCCAGCACCTCTGGACTAGCGGGACTTGAGACCCAGTACTTC. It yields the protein CASTSGLAGLETQYF.

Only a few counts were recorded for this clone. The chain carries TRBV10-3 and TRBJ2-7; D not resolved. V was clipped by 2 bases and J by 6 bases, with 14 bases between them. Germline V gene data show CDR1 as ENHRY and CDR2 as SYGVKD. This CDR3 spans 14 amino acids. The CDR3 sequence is CAISESGPRGEQYF. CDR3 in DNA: TGTGCCATCAGTGAGAGTGGCCCCCGCGGCGAGCAGTACTTC.

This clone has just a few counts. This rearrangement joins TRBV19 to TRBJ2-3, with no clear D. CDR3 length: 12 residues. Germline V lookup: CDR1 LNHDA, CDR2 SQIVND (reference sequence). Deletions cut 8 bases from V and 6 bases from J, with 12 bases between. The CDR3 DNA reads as TGTGCCAGTGCCGGACGAGAGGATACGCAGTATTTT. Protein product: CASAGREDTQYF.

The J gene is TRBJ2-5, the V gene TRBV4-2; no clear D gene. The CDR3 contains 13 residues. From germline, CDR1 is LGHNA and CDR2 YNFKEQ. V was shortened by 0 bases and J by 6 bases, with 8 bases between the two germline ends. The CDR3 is CASSQDLLKTQYF. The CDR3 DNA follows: TGTGCCAGCAGCCAAGACTTACTAAAGACCCAGTACTTC.

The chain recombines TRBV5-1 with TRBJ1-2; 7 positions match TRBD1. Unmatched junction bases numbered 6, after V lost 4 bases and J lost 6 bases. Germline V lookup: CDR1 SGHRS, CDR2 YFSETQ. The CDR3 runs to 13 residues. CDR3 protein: CASSADRYNGYTF. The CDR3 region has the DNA TGCGCCAGCAGCGCGGACAGGTACAATGGCTACACCTTC.

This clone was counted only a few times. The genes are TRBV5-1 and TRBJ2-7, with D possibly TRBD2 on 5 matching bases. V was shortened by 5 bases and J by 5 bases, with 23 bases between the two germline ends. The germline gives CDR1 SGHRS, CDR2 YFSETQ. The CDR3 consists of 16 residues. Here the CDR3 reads CASSPEGLAGVNEQYF. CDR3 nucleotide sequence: TGCGCCAGCAGTCCGGAAGGGCTAGCCGGCGTCAACGAGCAGTACTTC.

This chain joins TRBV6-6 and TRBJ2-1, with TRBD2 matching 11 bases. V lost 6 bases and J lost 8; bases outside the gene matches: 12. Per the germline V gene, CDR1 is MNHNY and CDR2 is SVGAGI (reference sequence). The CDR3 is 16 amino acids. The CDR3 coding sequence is TGTGCCAGCAGCCTGCGCACTAGCGGGAGCGGGGATGAGCAGTTCTTC. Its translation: CASSLRTSGSGDEQFF.